The 9 T cell receptor beta chains presented below share a single source sample, sequenced in a study of T cells in narcolepsy. Clones were read by immunoSEQ multiplex PCR, and TCRdb kept only the in-frame ones, dropping some. The sample gives 15,000 to 20,000 clones, about two thirds of which show up once; more than 13% is in the top ten. The material sequenced was CD45RA- memory CD8+ T cells from PBMCs. The receptors were gathered from a human donor with narcolepsy.

This clone was seen more than once but under ten times. The J gene is TRBJ1-1, the V gene TRBV7-6; 7 bases are a match to TRBD1. After removal of 5 bases from V and 11 bases from J, the junction contained 8 bases not matched to a gene. There are 12 residues in the CDR3. Germline V gene lookup returns CDR1 SGHVS and CDR2 FNYEAQ. The CDR3 region has the DNA TGTGCCAGCAGCGAGACAGGGTCGATGGCTTTCTTT. It yields the protein CASSETGSMAFF.

The gene calls are TRBV7-6 and TRBJ2-2, with D perhaps assigned TRBD1 or TRBD2 (6 bases each). V lost 3 bases, J lost 5 bases, and 10 bases lay in between. CDR3 size: 14 residues. The germline CDR1 and CDR2 sequences are SGHVS and FNYEAQ. The DNA for the CDR3 is TGTGCCAGCAGCTTTGGGGGGCAGACCGGGGAGCTGTTTTTT. The encoded protein is CASSFGGQTGELFF.

CDR3 bases: TGTGCCAGCAGCCCGGGGGTAACCTACGAGCAGTACTTC. As protein: CASSPGVTYEQYF. J is TRBJ2-7 and V is TRBV2; possibly TRBD2 for D (6 bases). Germline V CDR1 and CDR2: SNHLY, FYNNEI. Trimming took off 6 bases at V and 2 bases at J, with 11 bases between the two ends. CDR3 length equals 13 residues.

This sequence joins TRBV6-5 and TRBJ2-7; D is unclear. Germline loops: CDR1 MNHEY, CDR2 SVGAGI. The CDR3 has 13 residues. V was cut by 5 bases and J by 3 bases, with 11 bases left in between. CDR3 residues: CASSPGSNYEQYF. CDR3 sequence (DNA): TGTGCCAGCAGTCCGGGCTCCAACTACGAGCAGTACTTC.

This clone was recorded a few times. The chain couples TRBV5-6 to TRBJ2-1; D call uncertain. This CDR3 spans 12 amino acids. The V end was cut by 7 bases, the J end by 9 bases, with 14 bases between. Germline CDR1 SGHDT, CDR2 YYEEEE. CDR3 in amino acids: CASGPGWSEQFF. DNA of the CDR3: TGTGCCAGCGGCCCTGGGTGGAGTGAGCAGTTCTTC.

V is TRBV9 and J is TRBJ2-3; D remains ambiguous. Trimming cost V 0 bases and J 0 bases, with 8 bases left between them. CDR1 SGDLS and CDR2 YYNGEE come from the germline V gene. This CDR3 has 15 amino acids. CDR3 nucleotide sequence: TGTGCCAGCAGCGTAGGTGGGTCTAGCACAGATACGCAGTATTTT. Translating it yields CASSVGGSSTDTQYF. Complete variable domain (other parts from reference TRBV9 and TRBJ2-3): DSGVTQTPKHLITATGQRVTLRCSPRSGDLSVYWYQQSLDQGLQFLIQYYNGEERAKGNILERFSAQQFPDLHSELNLSSLELGDSALYFCASSVGGSSTDTQYFGPGTRLTVL.

The V call is TRBV6-6, the J call TRBJ2-2, with 8 bases identical to TRBD1. Germline trimming cut 11 bases from V and 3 bases from J; bases unmatched to any gene: 8. Germline loops: CDR1 MNHNY, CDR2 SVGAGI (reference sequence). The CDR3 is 14 residues long. The DNA for the CDR3 is TGTGCCGTCCCGAAGACAGGGGACACCGGGGAGCTGTTTTTT. This encodes CAVPKTGDTGELFF.

V and J are TRBV7-9 and TRBJ2-7, with no clear D. The CDR3 sequence is 14 residues long. Trimming took off 0 bases at V and 2 bases at J, with 8 bases between the two ends. In germline, CDR1 is SEHNR, CDR2 FQNEAQ (reference sequence). CDR3 sequence (DNA): TGTGCCAGCAGCTTAGCAGGTGAAGCCTACGAGCAGTACTTC. Translating gives CASSLAGEAYEQYF.

The V call is TRBV15, the J call TRBJ1-2, with D perhaps matching TRBD1 (5 bases). CDR1 is LNHNV, CDR2 YYDKDF, per germline (reference sequence). The V gene lost 8 bases and the J gene lost 5 bases, with 15 bases spanning the gap. There are 13 residues in the CDR3. CDR3 sequence (DNA): TGTGCCACCCGGGGTTCGGGGGATTATGGCTACACCTTC. Translation gives CATRGSGDYGYTF.